The 27 T cell receptor beta chains below were found in one sample sequenced in a study of blood T cell repertoires in COVID-19. Using immunoSEQ multiplex PCR, the repertoire was profiled, and TCRdb retains in-frame clones only, with some absent. The top ten hold around 18% of the sample, which has roughly 150,000 clones, roughly 85% seen once. Source material: PBMCs or T cells enriched from blood (not recorded which). The source of these receptors is a man aged 60 to 75 who had recovered from COVID-19.

The rearrangement uses TRBV7-3 and TRBJ1-1; possible D gene TRBD1, 6 bases. The CDR3 has 13 residues. CDR1 and CDR2 (germline): SGHTA, FQGTGA. V shed 6 bases and J shed 4 bases, with 12 bases lying between them. CDR3 sequence: CASSSDRFTEAFF. The CDR3, as DNA: TGTGCCAGCAGTTCAGACAGGTTCACTGAAGCTTTCTTT.

J is TRBJ2-5 and V is TRBV18, with D possibly TRBD2 on 5 matching bases. The CDR3 runs to 16 residues. CDR1 KGHSH and CDR2 LQKENI come from the germline V gene. With 1 base removed from V and 4 bases from J, the gap between germline ends came to 16 bases. CDR3 region: CASSPLNPGSGETQYF. CDR3 in DNA: TGTGCCAGCTCACCACTTAACCCGGGGTCCGGAGAGACCCAGTACTTC. Full variable domain (remainder filled in from reference TRBV18 and TRBJ2-5): NAGVMQNPRHLVRRRGQEARLRCSPMKGHSHVYWYRQLPEEGLKFMVYLQKENIIDESGMPKERFSAEFPKEGPSILRIQQVVRGDSAAYFCASSPLNPGSGETQYFGPGTRLLVL.

This clone has a single count. CDR3 nucleotides: TGCAGCGTCCCCACAGGGGGCGGCGAGACCCAGTACTTC. Translated: CSVPTGGGETQYF. This sequence joins TRBV29-1 and TRBJ2-5; 9 bases agree with TRBD1. Per germline, CDR1 SQVTM and CDR2 ANQGSEA. J was trimmed by 5 bases and V by 6 bases; bases with no gene match: 7. The CDR3 runs to 13 residues.

This clone has a handful of counts. The chain uses TRBV27 and TRBJ2-5; tentative D call: TRBD1 (5 bases). The CDR3 runs 13 residues. Per the germline V gene, CDR1 is MNHEY and CDR2 is SMNVEV (reference sequence). V was pared by 5 bases and J by 3 bases, with 10 bases between. CDR3 coding DNA: TGTGCCAGCAGTCAGGACAATAAAGAGACCCAGTACTTC. Translation gives CASSQDNKETQYF.

The chain has TRBV4-1 and TRBJ2-2, with D maybe TRBD1 (6 bases). The V end lost 2 bases, the J end lost 6 bases, and 13 bases lay between the germline ends. Per germline, CDR1 MGHRA and CDR2 YSYEKL. The CDR3 loop spans 15 amino acids. The CDR3 protein is CASSQTPGTPGELFF. The CDR3 DNA reads TGCGCCAGCAGCCAAACTCCCGGGACACCCGGGGAGCTGTTTTTT.

The chain's CDR3 is CASIPWLAVILTDTQYF. The CDR3 region has the DNA TGTGCCAGCATTCCATGGCTAGCGGTGATCTTAACGGATACGCAGTATTTT. J is TRBJ2-3 and V is TRBV27, with TRBD2 matching over 7 bases. The CDR3 runs 17 residues. Trimming removed 7 bases from V and 6 bases from J; junction bases left unmatched: 19. From germline, CDR1 is MNHEY and CDR2 SMNVEV (reference sequence).

V and J are TRBV28 and TRBJ1-4; D perhaps matches TRBD1 (5 bases). CDR1 MDHEN and CDR2 SYDVKM come from the germline V gene. This CDR3 is built from 15 residues. Trimming left V 2 bases short and J 0 bases short, with 7 bases between. The CDR3 DNA reads as TGTGCCAGCAGTTTAGACAGTGCAACTAATGAAAAACTGTTTTTT. Translated: CASSLDSATNEKLFF.

The CDR3 reads CASSLGQTNQPQHF. The CDR3 region has the DNA TGTGCCAGCAGCCTTGGACAGACCAATCAGCCCCAGCATTTT. V gene TRBV13 combines with J gene TRBJ1-5; maybe TRBD1 (6 bases). V was cut by 5 bases and J by 3 bases, with 11 bases left in between. The germline gives CDR1 PRHDT, CDR2 FYEKMQ (reference sequence). This CDR3 comprises 14 residues.

As to this clone: An end of the junction differs from the germline gene, which may be a read error. This specimen includes other DNA sequences encoding the same CDR3. The chain joins TRBV5-4 to TRBJ2-6, with D perhaps matching TRBD1 (6 bases). The CDR3 covers 15 residues. Germline V gives CDR1 SGHNT, CDR2 YYREEE (reference sequence). DNA of the CDR3: TGTGCCAGCAGCCTACAGGGTACTGGAGCCAACGTCCTGACTTTC. It specifies CASSLQGTGANVLTF.

The gene calls are TRBV30 and TRBJ2-7; tentatively, D is TRBD1 (6 bases). The V and J ends lost 3 bases and 4 bases respectively, with 13 bases between them. Germline loops: CDR1 GTSNPN, CDR2 SVGIG (reference sequence). CDR3 size: 13 residues. CDR3 nucleotides: TGTGCCTGGAGCGAGGGGGAGCTTTACGAGCAGTACTTC. Amino acid sequence: CAWSEGELYEQYF.

V is TRBV9 and J is TRBJ1-3, with 8 bases matching TRBD1. J lost 0 bases, V lost 2 bases, and 1 base had no gene match. The germline V gene encodes CDR1 SGDLS and CDR2 YYNGEE. This CDR3 is 15 amino acids long. The CDR3, as DNA: TGTGCCAGCAGCGTGGGGACAGGCTCTGGAAACACCATATATTTT. It codes for CASSVGTGSGNTIYF.

This clone was seen a handful of times. The chain joins TRBV27 to TRBJ2-7, with D possibly being TRBD1 (5 bases). This CDR3 is 17 amino acids long. The V gene's germline CDR1 is MNHEY and CDR2 SMNVEV (reference sequence). The V gene lost 2 bases and the J gene lost 0 bases, with 17 bases spanning the gap. CDR3 loop: CASSLSSWTSSSYEQYF. The CDR3 bases are TGTGCCAGCAGTTTAAGTAGTTGGACATCAAGCTCCTACGAGCAGTACTTC.

This chain joins TRBV19 and TRBJ1-1; 8 bases match TRBD1. There are 15 residues in the CDR3. Germline CDR1 reads LNHDA; CDR2 reads SQIVND (reference sequence). The V segment lost 0 bases and the J segment 5 bases; nucleotides outside the gene matches: 5. The CDR3 DNA sequence: TGTGCCAGTAGTATAGACGGACAGGGAGGTACTGAAGCTTTCTTT. Amino acid sequence: CASSIDGQGGTEAFF.

The chain links TRBV19 to TRBJ2-7, with D tentatively TRBD2 (5 bases). The germline CDR1 and CDR2 sequences are LNHDA and SQIVND (reference sequence). V was pared by 5 bases and J by 2 bases, with 16 bases between. The CDR3 totals 15 residues. DNA for the CDR3: TGTGCCAGTAGTCGACCGGGAATCCGGACCTACGAGCAGTACTTC. Its translation: CASSRPGIRTYEQYF.

V is TRBV6-6 and J is TRBJ2-5; the match to TRBD2 covers 11 bases. Losses at the gene ends were 4 bases for V and 4 bases for J; bases not matched to a gene: 8. CDR3 length equals 16 residues. Germline V gene lookup returns CDR1 MNHNY and CDR2 SVGAGI (reference sequence). CDR3 amino acids: CASSSYPTSGGETQYF. As DNA, the CDR3 is TGTGCCAGCAGTTCCTACCCAACTAGCGGGGGAGAGACCCAGTACTTC.

The J gene is TRBJ1-1, the V gene TRBV23-1; D is uncertain. TRBV23-1 is noted as an ORF with a role that remains uncertain. The CDR3 is made up of 11 amino acids. Trimming cost V 6 bases and J 7 bases, with 9 bases left between them. The CDR3 protein is CASSWTDEAFF. The DNA of the CDR3 is TGCGCCAGCAGCTGGACTGATGAAGCTTTCTTT.

The table lists this clone with a few counts. The chain combines TRBV9 with TRBJ2-7; 9 bases map to TRBD2. The CDR3 length is 16 residues. The germline V gene encodes CDR1 SGDLS and CDR2 YYNGEE. With 1 base clipped from V and 5 bases from J, the junction kept 10 bases outside the gene matches. The CDR3 reads CASSVSGSGSVHEQYF. In nucleotides, the CDR3 is TGTGCCAGCAGCGTATCTGGTAGCGGGAGTGTCCACGAGCAGTACTTC.

The rearrangement uses TRBV14 and TRBJ1-6, with D uncertain. CDR3 length: 14 residues. CDR1 is SGHDN and CDR2 is FVKESK in the germline V gene. The V gene lost 0 bases and the J gene lost 16 bases, with 16 bases spanning the gap. CDR3 protein: CASSQELGPRGLHF. The CDR3 DNA reads TGTGCCAGCAGCCAAGAGCTTGGGCCGCGGGGACTCCACTTT. The whole variable domain, filled in from reference TRBV14 and TRBJ1-6, reads EAGVTQFPSHSVIEKGQTVTLRCDPISGHDNLYWYRRVMGKEIKFLLHFVKESKQDESGMPNNRFLAERTGGTYSTLKVQPAELEDSGVYFCASSQELGPRGLHFGNGTRLTVT.

CDR3: CASSFVAGGADTQYF. CDR3 coding DNA: TGTGCCAGCAGCTTTGTAGCGGGGGGAGCAGATACGCAGTATTTT. The V call is TRBV7-6, the J call TRBJ2-3; 10 bases fit TRBD2. V lost 3 bases, J lost 4 bases, and 4 bases stayed unmatched. The germline V gene has CDR1 SGHVS and CDR2 FNYEAQ. This CDR3 comprises 15 residues.

J is TRBJ1-5 and V is TRBV28; possible D gene TRBD1, 5 bases. Germline CDR1 MDHEN, CDR2 SYDVKM. Trimming removed 2 bases from V and 7 bases from J, with 12 bases in between. CDR3 length: 14 residues. DNA for the CDR3: TGTGCCAGCAGTTTAGGGGCAGGGAAACAGCCCCAGCATTTT. Its translation is CASSLGAGKQPQHF.

The chain is built from TRBV27 and TRBJ2-7; tentatively, D is TRBD1 (5 bases). The germline V gene encodes CDR1 MNHEY and CDR2 SMNVEV (reference sequence). V lost 2 bases, J lost 0 bases, and 8 bases lay in between. The CDR3 consists of 14 residues. CDR3 sequence reads: CASSLHRTSYEQYF. As DNA, the CDR3 is TGTGCCAGCAGTTTACACAGGACCTCCTACGAGCAGTACTTC.

A single count supports this clone. The chain is built from TRBV11-3 and TRBJ2-2, with D unclear. The CDR3 runs to 12 residues. The V and J ends lost 5 bases and 4 bases respectively, with 5 bases between them. Germline CDR1 is SGHNT and CDR2 is YENEEA. CDR3 sequence (DNA): TGTGCCAGCAGCCGAGGCACCGGGGAGCTGTTTTTT. It translates to CASSRGTGELFF.

This clone was counted only a few times. The chain employs TRBV12-3 or TRBV12-4 and TRBJ1-6; D perhaps matches TRBD1 (5 bases). V lost 3 bases, J lost 7 bases, and 7 bases lay in between. The CDR3 has 13 amino acids. The CDR3 here is CASSLGGNSPLHF. Written as DNA, the CDR3 is TGTGCCAGCAGTTTGGGGGGGAATTCACCCCTCCACTTT.

The rearrangement joins TRBV4-1 to TRBJ2-3; 7 positions match TRBD2. This CDR3 is built from 18 residues. With 1 base clipped from V and 0 bases from J, the junction kept 10 bases outside the gene matches. Germline lookup yields CDR1 MGHRA and CDR2 YSYEKL. This chain's CDR3 is CASSQVAGEPSSTDTQYF. CDR3 nucleotide sequence: TGCGCCAGCAGCCAAGTTGCGGGGGAGCCATCTAGCACAGATACGCAGTATTTT.

The rearrangement links TRBV28 to TRBJ1-2; D uncertain. Trimming removed 3 bases at V and 4 bases at J, with 9 bases between. Germline lookup yields CDR1 MDHEN and CDR2 SYDVKM. The CDR3 spans 13 residues. CDR3 sequence: CASSFGLGYGYTF. CDR3 nucleotide sequence: TGTGCCAGCAGTTTTGGACTGGGCTATGGCTACACCTTC.

V and J are TRBV30 and TRBJ1-2; possibly TRBD1 for D (6 bases). V was pared by 3 bases and J by 7 bases, with 15 bases between. Germline CDR1 reads GTSNPN; CDR2 reads SVGIG (reference sequence). The CDR3 sequence is 13 residues long. CDR3 sequence: CAWSRPGEGGYTF. DNA of the CDR3: TGTGCCTGGAGCCGCCCAGGGGAGGGTGGCTACACCTTC.

This clone was seen once. The rearrangement links TRBV11-3 to TRBJ2-1; 7 nucleotides match TRBD1. V shed 4 bases, J shed 8 bases, and the junction held 11 bases outside the gene matches. CDR1 is SGHNT, CDR2 YENEEA, per germline. The CDR3 is made up of 15 amino acids. The CDR3 is CASSSQGRGFDEQFF. The CDR3 nucleotides are TGTGCCAGCAGCTCCCAGGGCAGGGGGTTTGATGAGCAGTTCTTC.